This section outlines one T cell receptor beta chain sequence together with its context. This entry is derived from a study of blood T cell repertoires in COVID-19. Study-wide background: Sites across the United States, Italy and Spain contributed samples from acute and convalescent COVID-19. T cells, B-cell-depleted T cells, or PBMCs supplied cDNA or gDNA.

The CDR3 spans 15 residues. The V gene's germline CDR1 is SGHVS and CDR2 FNYEAQ. V lost 5 bases and J 3 bases, leaving 17 bases between the germline ends. Patients at the Seattle site were enrolled during active infection and followed longitudinally. In the original workflow: Reference gene primer amplification gave estimated nucleated cell counts. Libraries were prepared by immunoSEQ multiplex PCR; TCRdb keeps only in-frame clonotypes and omits some of them. That table furnishes V, J and clone size, whereas the DNA furnished D and trimming. The sample has roughly 68,000 clones; 70% to 90% are singletons.

The sequenced sample was peripheral blood. This sequence was found in a woman aged 50 to 60 with COVID-19, enrolled during active disease. V is TRBV7-6 and J is TRBJ2-7, with a possible D match to TRBD1 (7 bases). The CDR3 is CASSPRRGQGYEQYF. The CDR3, as DNA: TGTGCCAGCAGCCCAAGGAGGGGGCAGGGCTACGAGCAGTACTTC.